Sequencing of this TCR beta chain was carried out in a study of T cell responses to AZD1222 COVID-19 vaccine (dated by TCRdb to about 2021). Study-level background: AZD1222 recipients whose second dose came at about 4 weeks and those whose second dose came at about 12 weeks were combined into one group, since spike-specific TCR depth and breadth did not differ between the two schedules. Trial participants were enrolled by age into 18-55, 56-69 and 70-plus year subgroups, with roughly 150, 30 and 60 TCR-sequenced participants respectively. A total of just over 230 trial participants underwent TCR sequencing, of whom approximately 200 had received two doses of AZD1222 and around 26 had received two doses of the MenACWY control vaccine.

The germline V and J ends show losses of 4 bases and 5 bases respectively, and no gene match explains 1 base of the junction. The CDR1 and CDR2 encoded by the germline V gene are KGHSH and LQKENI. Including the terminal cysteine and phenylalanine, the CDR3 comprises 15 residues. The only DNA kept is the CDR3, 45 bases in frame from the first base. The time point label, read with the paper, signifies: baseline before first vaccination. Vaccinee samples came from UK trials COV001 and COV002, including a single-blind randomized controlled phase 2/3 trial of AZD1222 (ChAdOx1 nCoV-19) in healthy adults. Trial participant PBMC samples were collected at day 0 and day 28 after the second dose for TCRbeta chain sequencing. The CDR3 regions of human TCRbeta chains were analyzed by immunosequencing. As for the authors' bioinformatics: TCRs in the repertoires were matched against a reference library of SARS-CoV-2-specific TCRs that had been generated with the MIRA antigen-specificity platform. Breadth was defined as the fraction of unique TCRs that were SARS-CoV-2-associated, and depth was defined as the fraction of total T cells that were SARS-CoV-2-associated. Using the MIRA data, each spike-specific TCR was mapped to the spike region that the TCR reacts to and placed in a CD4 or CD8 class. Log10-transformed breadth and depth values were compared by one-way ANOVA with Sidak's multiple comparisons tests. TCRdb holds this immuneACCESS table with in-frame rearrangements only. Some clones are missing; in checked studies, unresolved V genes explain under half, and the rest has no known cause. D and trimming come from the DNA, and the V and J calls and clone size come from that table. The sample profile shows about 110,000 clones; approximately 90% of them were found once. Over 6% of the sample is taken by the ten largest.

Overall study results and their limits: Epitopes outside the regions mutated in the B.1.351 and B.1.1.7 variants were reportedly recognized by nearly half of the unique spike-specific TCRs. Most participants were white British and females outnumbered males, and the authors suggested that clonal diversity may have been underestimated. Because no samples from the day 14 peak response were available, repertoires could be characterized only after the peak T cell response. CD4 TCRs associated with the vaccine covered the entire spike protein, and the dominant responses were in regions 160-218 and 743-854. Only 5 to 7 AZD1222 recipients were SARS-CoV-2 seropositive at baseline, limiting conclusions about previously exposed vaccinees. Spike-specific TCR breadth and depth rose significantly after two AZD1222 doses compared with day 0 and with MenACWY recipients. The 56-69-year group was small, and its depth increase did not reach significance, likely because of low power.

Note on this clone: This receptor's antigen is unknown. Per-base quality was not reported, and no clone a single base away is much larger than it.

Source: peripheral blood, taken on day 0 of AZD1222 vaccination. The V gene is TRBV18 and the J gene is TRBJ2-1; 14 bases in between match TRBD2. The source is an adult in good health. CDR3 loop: CASSLTSGGDNEQFF. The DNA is TGTGCCAGCTCACTGACTAGCGGGGGGGACAATGAGCAGTTCTTC.